This is a list of T cell receptor beta chains from one sample in a study of control samples from healthy donors and cancer patients. TCRdb's table, derived via immunoSEQ multiplex PCR, lists solely in-frame clones and lacks some. The sample holds hundreds of thousands of clones, almost 85% seen once. Material for sequencing was PBMCs. These TCRs come from a woman aged 60 to 75 with lung cancer. Each CDR3 is given with its conserved first and last residue. Each record gives: J gene, D gene, clone size, V gene, CDR3 DNA, CDR3 protein. D genes are given only for firm matches. Size values are once, few and many counts, or a class for expanded clones, and some rows have none.

>TRBJ1-1|-|-|TRBV5-1
TGCGCCAGCAGCATCCGGACGGGAGGTATGACTGAAGCTTTCTTT
CASSIRTGGMTEAFF
>TRBJ2-2|-|-|TRBV18
TGTGCCAGCTCACCTGACAGAAATTTGAACACCGGGGAGCTGTTTTTT
CASSPDRNLNTGELFF
>TRBJ2-7|-|-|TRBV19
TGTGCCAGTAGGCCCCAGGGGGGGGGAACCTACGAGCAGTACTTC
CASRPQGGGTYEQYF
>TRBJ2-5|TRBD1|-|TRBV10-3
TGTGCCATCAGTGTAGGACAGGGGGAAGAGACCCAGTACTTC
CAISVGQGEETQYF
>TRBJ2-7|TRBD1|-|TRBV9
TGTGCCAGCAGCGTAGATTATGGGACAGCCTACGAGCAGTACTTC
CASSVDYGTAYEQYF
>TRBJ1-1|-|-|TRBV2
TGTGCCAGCAGGGACCGCGTAGGAGGCAGCACTGAAGCTTTCTTT
CASRDRVGGSTEAFF
>TRBJ2-1|-|-|TRBV24-1
TGTGCCACCAGTGATTTCAGGGGCCGTGGGAATGAGCAGTTCTTC
CATSDFRGRGNEQFF
>TRBJ1-5|TRBD1|once|TRBV5-5
TGTGCCAGCAGCCCTGATACGGGACAGGGGATCGTGTCCCAGCATTTT
CASSPDTGQGIVSQHF
>TRBJ2-7|-|-|TRBV20-1
TGCAGTGCTAGTGCCACCCCAGCAGACGGAACCTACGAGCAGTACTTC
CSASATPADGTYEQYF
>TRBJ1-1|-|-|TRBV7-8
TGTGCCAGCAGCTCCAGTTATAAGACACCACGTTTGAACACTGAAGCTTTCTTT
CASSSSYKTPRLNTEAFF
>TRBJ2-5|TRBD2|-|TRBV27
TGTGCCAGCAGTTTTATCGGGGGGGAAGAGACCCAGTACTTC
CASSFIGGEETQYF
>TRBJ1-4|-|-|TRBV5-1
TGCGCCAGCAGCACGGGCGGGACCGCAACTAATGAAAAACTGTTTTTT
CASSTGGTATNEKLFF
>TRBJ1-5|-|-|TRBV7-7
TGTGCTAGCAGCTTAAACCGGCAGGCGATCAATCAGCCCCAGCATTTT
CASSLNRQAINQPQHF
>TRBJ2-5|TRBD2|-|TRBV5-1
TGCGCCAGCAGCTCCTCGGGGGGGCCGGGCGAGACCCAGTACTTC
CASSSSGGPGETQYF
>TRBJ1-5|-|-|TRBV29-1
TGCAGCGTCACGTCGGGCTATAGCAATCAGCCCCAGCATTTT
CSVTSGYSNQPQHF
>TRBJ1-1|TRBD1|-|TRBV29-1
TGCAGCGGCGAGGGGGCCCCGGGCCCTGAAGCTTTCTTT
CSGEGAPGPEAFF
>TRBJ2-1|-|few|TRBV7-9
TGTGCCAGCAGCGGCAGGGCCTACAATGAGCAGTTCTTC
CASSGRAYNEQFF
>TRBJ1-5|TRBD1|few|TRBV18
TGTGCCAGCTCAGGACAGGGGGCGGAACAGCCCCAGCATTTT
CASSGQGAEQPQHF
>TRBJ2-3|TRBD2|-|TRBV19
TGTGCCAGTAGCCCGGTTGGGTCTAGCGGATCAGATACGCAGTATTTT
CASSPVGSSGSDTQYF
>TRBJ1-5|-|-|TRBV6-5
TGTGCTAGCAGTAGAGTGAGGAGTCAGCCCCAGCATTTT
CASSRVRSQPQHF
>TRBJ2-7|TRBD2|-|TRBV28
TGTGCCAGCACCGGGACTAGCGGGAGGGAAGGATTTTACGAGCAGTACTTC
CASTGTSGREGFYEQYF
>TRBJ2-5|TRBD1|-|TRBV6-6
TGTGCCAGCAGTTACACGACAGGGGGCAGGCGCGAGACCCAGTACTTC
CASSYTTGGRRETQYF